The rows below give T cell receptor beta chains drawn from one sample of a study of OX40 agonist ivuxolimab in advanced cancers. The assay was immunoSEQ multiplex PCR, and TCRdb's table has in-frame clones only and misses some. The sample has 48,000 or so clones, about 81% seen once. The starting material was CD4+ or CD8+ T cells sorted from blood, obtained in a trial of the OX40 agonist ivuxolimab. The origin of the receptors is an adult with an advanced solid tumor such as melanoma, head and neck, liver or kidney cancer. CDR3s include the opening cysteine and the closing phenylalanine or tryptophan. The D gene is left open where the match is weak. Expanded clones get a size class; other rows say once, few or many, or leave the size out.

V gene: TRBV25-1
J gene: TRBJ2-1
D gene: TRBD2
clone size: .
CDR3 protein: CASSELTSGEQFF
CDR3 DNA: TGTGCCAGCAGTGAATTAACTAGCGGAGAGCAGTTCTTC

V gene: TRBV7-2
J gene: TRBJ2-2
D gene: .
clone size: few
CDR3 protein: CASSADSNTGELFF
CDR3 DNA: TGTGCCAGCAGCGCAGACAGCAACACCGGGGAGCTGTTTTTT

V gene: TRBV10-3
J gene: TRBJ2-7
D gene: TRBD2
clone size: few
CDR3 protein: CAIRGTSTYEQYF
CDR3 DNA: TGTGCCATCAGGGGGACTAGCACCTACGAGCAGTACTTC

V gene: TRBV4-2
J gene: TRBJ2-7
D gene: TRBD1
clone size: .
CDR3 protein: CASSQSGQAVYEQYF
CDR3 DNA: TGTGCCAGCAGCCAATCGGGACAGGCCGTCTACGAGCAGTACTTC

V gene: TRBV2
J gene: TRBJ2-6
D gene: .
clone size: .
CDR3 protein: CASRRTFGANVLTF
CDR3 DNA: TGTGCCAGCCGACGGACATTTGGGGCCAACGTCCTGACTTTC

V gene: TRBV13
J gene: TRBJ2-3
D gene: TRBD1
clone size: .
CDR3 protein: CASTRDRGDTQYF
CDR3 DNA: TGTGCCAGCACCAGGGACAGGGGGGATACGCAGTATTTT

V gene: TRBV5-1
J gene: TRBJ2-2
D gene: .
clone size: once
CDR3 protein: CASSPGPTGELFF
CDR3 DNA: TGCGCCAGCAGCCCTGGGCCGACCGGGGAGCTGTTTTTT

V gene: TRBV15
J gene: TRBJ2-6
D gene: .
clone size: few
CDR3 protein: CATRPTSGANVLTF
CDR3 DNA: TGTGCCACCAGACCCACCTCTGGGGCCAACGTCCTGACTTTC

V gene: TRBV5-4
J gene: TRBJ2-1
D gene: .
clone size: .
CDR3 protein: CASSPRGGSNEQFF
CDR3 DNA: TGTGCCAGCAGCCCCCGGGGAGGTTCCAATGAGCAGTTCTTC

V gene: TRBV5-1
J gene: TRBJ1-1
D gene: .
clone size: once
CDR3 protein: CASSWTRNTEAFF
CDR3 DNA: TGCGCCAGCAGCTGGACCAGGAACACTGAAGCTTTCTTT

V gene: TRBV10-3
J gene: TRBJ2-2
D gene: .
clone size: .
CDR3 protein: CAIRGQSGELFF
CDR3 DNA: TGTGCCATCAGGGGACAATCCGGGGAGCTGTTTTTT

V gene: TRBV6-6
J gene: TRBJ2-5
D gene: .
clone size: few
CDR3 protein: CASMRDGVGETQYF
CDR3 DNA: TGTGCCAGCATGAGGGACGGGGTTGGAGAGACCCAGTACTTC

V gene: TRBV7-9
J gene: TRBJ2-7
D gene: TRBD2
clone size: .
CDR3 protein: CASSFSSGNREQYF
CDR3 DNA: TGTGCCAGCAGCTTTTCTAGCGGGAACCGCGAGCAGTACTTC

V gene: TRBV5-4
J gene: TRBJ2-7
D gene: .
clone size: .
CDR3 protein: CASSSSRGGYEQYF
CDR3 DNA: TGTGCCAGCAGCTCCTCCAGGGGTGGGTACGAGCAGTACTTC

V gene: TRBV10-1
J gene: TRBJ2-3
D gene: .
clone size: .
CDR3 protein: CASSGTPMRDTQYF
CDR3 DNA: TGCGCCAGCAGCGGGACTCCCATGAGGGATACACAGTATTTT

V gene: TRBV2
J gene: TRBJ2-1
D gene: TRBD1
clone size: .
CDR3 protein: CASSGQGWNNEQFF
CDR3 DNA: TGTGCCAGCAGTGGACAGGGCTGGAACAATGAGCAGTTCTTC

V gene: TRBV5-1
J gene: TRBJ1-1
D gene: TRBD1
clone size: .
CDR3 protein: CASSVQGARTEAFF
CDR3 DNA: TGCGCCAGCAGTGTGCAGGGGGCGCGGACTGAAGCTTTCTTT

V gene: TRBV6-5
J gene: TRBJ2-1
D gene: TRBD2
clone size: .
CDR3 protein: CASSLLAGVYNEQFF
CDR3 DNA: TGTGCCAGCAGCTTACTAGCGGGGGTATACAATGAGCAGTTCTTC

V gene: TRBV6-1
J gene: TRBJ2-7
D gene: TRBD2
clone size: once
CDR3 protein: CASSPTSGRLGEQYF
CDR3 DNA: TGTGCCAGCAGCCCCACTAGCGGGAGACTTGGCGAGCAGTACTTC

V gene: TRBV5-1
J gene: TRBJ2-7
D gene: .
clone size: .
CDR3 protein: CASRQEAEISYEQYF
CDR3 DNA: TGCGCCAGCAGACAAGAGGCGGAGATCTCCTACGAGCAGTACTTC

V gene: TRBV27
J gene: TRBJ2-7
D gene: .
clone size: .
CDR3 protein: CASNPAGRFSEQYF
CDR3 DNA: TGTGCCAGCAACCCCGCGGGGCGGTTCTCCGAGCAGTACTTC

V gene: TRBV19
J gene: TRBJ1-5
D gene: .
clone size: .
CDR3 protein: CASSIGPGGNQPQHF
CDR3 DNA: TGTGCCAGTAGTATCGGGCCGGGGGGGAATCAGCCCCAGCATTTT